This T cell receptor gamma chain was sequenced in a study of gamma-delta chains in newborns, infants, children (dated by TCRdb to between 2018 and 2021). At the level of the whole study: In the study title, it is stated that polyclonal expansion of innate gammadelta T cells is driven by microbial exposure immediately after birth. How innate gammadelta T cell populations in human newborns were shaped by microbial exposure immediately after birth was investigated in the study.

Including the terminal cysteine and phenylalanine, the CDR3 comprises 26 residues. CDR1 and CDR2 were assigned from the germline V gene (reference sequence) as GITISATS and ISYDGTV. Sequencing was carried out with an Illumina MiSeq. Clonotypes were called again by TCRdb from the public reads via CATT, and duplicate nucleotide sequences were then merged into one entry. In this sample's table one finds around 95 gamma-chain clones. This clone appeared once. Its recognized antigen is unknown. The DNA is omitted, as the CDR3 cannot be located on it reliably, and the CDR3 follows TCRdb's listing. No J gene was called, and the V gene is TRGV9. The receptor was derived from a child who was a newborn, infant or young child, either healthy, febrile or measles-vaccinated (not recorded which). This table probably holds off-target reads from a library built for another chain. The starting material was blood, obtained at week 1. This receptor carries the CDR3 CACDPTGGSSSWDTRQMFFGTGIKLF.